These T cell receptor beta chains were read from a single sample in a study of cytomegalovirus exposure and HLA in healthy donors. The table came from immunoSEQ multiplex PCR; TCRdb's copy has only in-frame clones and leaves some out. The table lists fewer than 150,000 clones, 74% of them singletons. Source material: PBMCs. The receptors stem from a woman between 50 and 59 years old in good health and CMV-seropositive. The CDR3 runs from the conserved cysteine through the conserved F or W. The order of the fields is V gene, D gene, CDR3 length, clone size, J gene, CDR3 protein, CDR3 DNA. A D gene is named only where the DNA matches it firmly. Not every row has a clone size; where given, it reads once, few, many or a size class.

>TRBV6-1|-|13|-|TRBJ1-5
CASSELGNQPQHF
TGTGCCAGCAGTGAATTAGGCAATCAGCCCCAGCATTTT
>TRBV14|-|15|-|TRBJ1-2
CASSQSPPGQTSYTF
TGTGCCAGCAGCCAGTCGCCCCCGGGACAAACAAGCTACACCTTC
>TRBV27|TRBD1|15|-|TRBJ1-2
CASSLKTGANYGYPF
TGTGCCAGCAGTTTAAAGACAGGGGCAAACTATGGCTACCCCTTC
>TRBV19|-|16|-|TRBJ1-5
CASSMSAVGGNQPQHF
TGTGCCAGTAGTATGTCCGCGGTCGGGGGCAATCAGCCCCAGCATTTT
>TRBV12-5|-|13|few|TRBJ1-5
CASGLPAGGPQHF
TGTGCTAGTGGCCTCCCCGCCGGGGGACCCCAGCATTTT
>TRBV29-1|TRBD1|13|-|TRBJ2-7
CSVVTGVWDEQYF
TGCAGCGTTGTAACAGGGGTTTGGGACGAGCAGTACTTC
>TRBV6-6|TRBD1|15|-|TRBJ2-4
CASSLGQLAKNIQYF
TGTGCCAGCAGTTTGGGACAGCTAGCCAAAAACATTCAGTACTTC
>TRBV4-3|-|13|-|TRBJ1-1
CASSQGREGEAFF
TGCGCCAGCAGCCAAGGGAGGGAGGGTGAAGCTTTCTTT
>TRBV12-5|-|14|-|TRBJ2-7
CARYPKTFPYEQYF
TGTGCTAGATACCCAAAGACATTCCCCTACGAGCAGTACTTC
>TRBV30|TRBD2|14|-|TRBJ2-1
CAVQTSGLNNEQFF
TGTGCCGTACAGACTAGCGGGCTAAACAATGAGCAGTTCTTC
>TRBV29-1|-|15|-|TRBJ2-6
CSVRAGESGANVLTF
TGCAGCGTTCGTGCAGGGGAATCTGGGGCCAACGTCCTGACTTTC
>TRBV30|-|15|-|TRBJ2-6
CAWRMTGSGANVLTF
TGTGCCTGGAGGATGACAGGCTCTGGGGCCAACGTCCTGACTTTC
>TRBV27|TRBD1|16|once|TRBJ2-1
CASSLSPQGPYNEQFF
TGTGCCAGCAGTTTATCCCCACAGGGGCCCTACAATGAGCAGTTCTTC
>TRBV30|TRBD1|17|-|TRBJ1-5
CAWSPGPGQLQSEPQHF
TGTGCCTGGAGTCCGGGGCCGGGACAGCTTCAAAGTGAGCCCCAGCATTTT
>TRBV7-8|-|13|-|TRBJ2-5
CASSTGQQETQYF
TGTGCCAGCAGCACCGGACAGCAAGAGACCCAGTACTTC
>TRBV28|-|16|-|TRBJ1-3
CATLPGQRTSGNTIYF
TGTGCCACTCTCCCCGGACAGAGAACCTCTGGAAACACCATATATTTT
>TRBV7-2|TRBD1|15|-|TRBJ1-4
CASSLRQGAGEKLFF
TGTGCCAGCAGCTTAAGGCAGGGGGCGGGAGAAAAACTGTTTTTT
>TRBV6-4|TRBD2|15|-|TRBJ2-1
CASSTGTSGLGEQFF
TGTGCCAGCAGCACCGGGACTAGCGGGTTGGGTGAGCAGTTCTTC
>TRBV5-1|-|15|-|TRBJ2-3
CASSLVVGGEDTQYF
TGCGCCAGCAGCTTGGTAGTCGGTGGGGAGGATACGCAGTATTTT
>TRBV4-1|TRBD1|15|-|TRBJ1-2
CASSQVEGGSYGYTF
TGCGCCAGCAGCCAAGTCGAAGGGGGCAGCTATGGCTACACCTTC
>TRBV5-6|-|14|-|TRBJ2-5
CASSLGQIQETQYF
TGTGCCAGCAGCTTGGGACAGATCCAAGAGACCCAGTACTTC
>TRBV19|-|15|-|TRBJ1-1
CASSTQGHQNTEAFF
TGTGCCAGTAGTACCCAGGGACACCAGAACACTGAAGCTTTCTTT
>TRBV6-5|-|16|-|TRBJ2-5
CASSYSPQPSGETQYF
TGTGCCAGCAGTTACTCCCCCCAGCCCTCGGGGGAGACCCAGTACTTC
>TRBV29-1|TRBD2|15|-|TRBJ2-1
CSVVGLLAGRNEQFF
TGCAGCGTTGTGGGACTTCTAGCGGGTCGAAATGAGCAGTTCTTC
>TRBV7-2|-|16|-|TRBJ2-5
CASSSDHGRSQETQYF
TGTGCCAGCAGCTCGGACCACGGGAGATCCCAAGAGACCCAGTACTTC
>TRBV30|-|14|-|TRBJ1-2
CAWSVIQGGNGYTF
TGTGCCTGGAGTGTAATTCAGGGTGGTAATGGCTACACCTTC
>TRBV4-2|TRBD2|14|-|TRBJ2-2
CASSSGSNTGELFF
TGTGCCAGCAGTAGCGGGTCGAACACCGGGGAGCTGTTTTTT
>TRBV2|-|13|-|TRBJ2-3
CASVEKEADTQYF
TGTGCCAGCGTCGAGAAAGAGGCAGATACGCAGTATTTT
>TRBV29-1|-|13|-|TRBJ1-1
CSVGRASDTEAFF
TGCAGCGTGGGCAGGGCATCGGACACTGAAGCTTTCTTT
>TRBV28|TRBD1|15|-|TRBJ1-5
CASSFSQGAHQPQHF
TGTGCCAGCAGTTTCTCGCAGGGGGCGCATCAGCCCCAGCATTTT
>TRBV28|-|12|-|TRBJ1-1
CASWTVNTEAFF
TGTGCCAGCTGGACAGTGAACACTGAAGCTTTCTTT
>TRBV15|-|14|-|TRBJ1-6
CATSTGPLSSPLHF
TGTGCCACCAGCACGGGTCCCCTAAGTTCACCCCTCCACTTT
>TRBV30|TRBD1|15|-|TRBJ2-6
CAWLGQNSGANVLTF
TGTGCCTGGTTGGGACAGAACTCTGGGGCCAACGTCCTGACTTTC
>TRBV29-1|-|11|-|TRBJ2-1
CSERSYNEQFF
TGCAGCGAGCGCTCCTACAATGAGCAGTTCTTC
>TRBV7-3|-|15|-|TRBJ2-3
CASSSNPRGSDTQYF
TGTGCCAGCAGCTCTAACCCAAGAGGATCAGATACGCAGTATTTT
>TRBV7-2|-|14|-|TRBJ2-7
CASSLAGLTYEQYF
TGTGCCAGCAGCCTCGCCGGGTTAACCTACGAGCAGTACTTC
>TRBV19|-|14|-|TRBJ1-2
CASSILYTNYGYTF
TGTGCCAGTAGTATACTGTACACTAACTATGGCTACACCTTC